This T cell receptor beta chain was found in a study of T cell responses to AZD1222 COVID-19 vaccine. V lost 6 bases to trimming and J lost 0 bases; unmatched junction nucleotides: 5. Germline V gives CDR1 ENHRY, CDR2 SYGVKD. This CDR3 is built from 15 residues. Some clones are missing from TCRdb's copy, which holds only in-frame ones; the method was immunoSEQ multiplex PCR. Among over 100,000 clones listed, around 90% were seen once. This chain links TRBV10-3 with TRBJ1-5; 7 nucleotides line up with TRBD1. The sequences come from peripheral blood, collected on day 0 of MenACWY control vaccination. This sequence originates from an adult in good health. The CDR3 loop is CAIRETGNSNQPQHF. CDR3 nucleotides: TGTGCCATCAGGGAGACAGGGAATAGCAATCAGCCCCAGCATTTT.